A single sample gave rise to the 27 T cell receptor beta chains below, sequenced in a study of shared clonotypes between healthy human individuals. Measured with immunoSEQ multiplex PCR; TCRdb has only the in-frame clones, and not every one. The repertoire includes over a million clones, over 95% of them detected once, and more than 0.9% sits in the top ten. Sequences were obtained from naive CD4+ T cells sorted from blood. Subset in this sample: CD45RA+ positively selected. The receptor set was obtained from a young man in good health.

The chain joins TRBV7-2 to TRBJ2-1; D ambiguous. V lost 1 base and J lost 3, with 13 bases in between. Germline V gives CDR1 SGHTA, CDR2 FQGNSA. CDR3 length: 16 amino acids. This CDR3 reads CASSLVGRTYYNEQFF. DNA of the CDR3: TGTGCCAGCAGCTTAGTGGGCAGGACCTACTACAATGAGCAGTTCTTC.

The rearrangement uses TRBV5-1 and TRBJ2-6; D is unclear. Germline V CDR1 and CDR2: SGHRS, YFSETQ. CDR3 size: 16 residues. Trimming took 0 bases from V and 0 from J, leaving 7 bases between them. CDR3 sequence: CASSLGSSSGANVLTF. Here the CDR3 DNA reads TGCGCCAGCAGCTTGGGGAGTAGCTCTGGGGCCAACGTCCTGACTTTC.

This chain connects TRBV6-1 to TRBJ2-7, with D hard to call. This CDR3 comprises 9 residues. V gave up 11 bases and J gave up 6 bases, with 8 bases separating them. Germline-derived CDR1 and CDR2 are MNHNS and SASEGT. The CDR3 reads CALHCEQYF. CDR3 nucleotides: TGTGCCCTTCACTGCGAGCAGTACTTC.

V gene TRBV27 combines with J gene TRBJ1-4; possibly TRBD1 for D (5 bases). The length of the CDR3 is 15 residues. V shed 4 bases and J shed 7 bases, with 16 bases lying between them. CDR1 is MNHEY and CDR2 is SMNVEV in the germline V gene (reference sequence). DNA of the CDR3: TGTGCCAGCAGTTCGCTTGGCAGGGAGGGTGAAAAACTGTTTTTT. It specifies CASSSLGREGEKLFF.

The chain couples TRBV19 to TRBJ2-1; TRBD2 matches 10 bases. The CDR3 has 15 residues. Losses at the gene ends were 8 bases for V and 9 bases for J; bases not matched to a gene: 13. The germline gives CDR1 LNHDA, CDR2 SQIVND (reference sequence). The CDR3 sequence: CASSRGLAGAVEQFF. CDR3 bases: TGTGCCAGTTCGAGGGGCCTAGCGGGAGCCGTTGAGCAGTTCTTC.

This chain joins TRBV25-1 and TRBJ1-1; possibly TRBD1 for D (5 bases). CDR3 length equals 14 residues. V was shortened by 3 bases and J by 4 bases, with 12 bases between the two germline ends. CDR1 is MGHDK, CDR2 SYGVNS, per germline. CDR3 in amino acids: CASSDPVGGTEAFF. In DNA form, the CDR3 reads TGTGCCAGCAGTGACCCGGTGGGGGGCACTGAAGCTTTCTTT.

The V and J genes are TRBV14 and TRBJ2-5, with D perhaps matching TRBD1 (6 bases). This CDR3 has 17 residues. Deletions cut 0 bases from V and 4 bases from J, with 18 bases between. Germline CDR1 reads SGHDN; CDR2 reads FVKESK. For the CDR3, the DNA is TGTGCCAGCAGCCAAGATCTGAAAGGGGGAAGGGGAGAGACCCAGTACTTC. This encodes CASSQDLKGGRGETQYF.

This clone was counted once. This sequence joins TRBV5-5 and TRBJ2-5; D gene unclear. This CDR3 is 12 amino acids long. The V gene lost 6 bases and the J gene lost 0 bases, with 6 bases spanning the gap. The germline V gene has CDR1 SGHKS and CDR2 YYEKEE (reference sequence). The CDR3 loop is CASTLYQETQYF. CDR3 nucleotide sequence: TGTGCCAGCACCCTGTACCAAGAGACCCAGTACTTC.

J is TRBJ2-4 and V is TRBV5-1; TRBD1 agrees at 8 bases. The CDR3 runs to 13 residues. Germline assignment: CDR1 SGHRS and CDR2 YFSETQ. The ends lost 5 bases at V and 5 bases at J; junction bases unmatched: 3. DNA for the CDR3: TGCGCCAGCAGGCAGGGGGCAGAAAACATTCAGTACTTC. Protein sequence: CASRQGAENIQYF.

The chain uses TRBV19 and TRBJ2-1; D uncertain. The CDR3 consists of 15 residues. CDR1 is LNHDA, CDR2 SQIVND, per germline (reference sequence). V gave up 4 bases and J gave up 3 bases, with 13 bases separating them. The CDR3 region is CASSTIGAGYNEQFF. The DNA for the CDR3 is TGTGCCAGTAGTACCATCGGCGCCGGCTACAATGAGCAGTTCTTC.

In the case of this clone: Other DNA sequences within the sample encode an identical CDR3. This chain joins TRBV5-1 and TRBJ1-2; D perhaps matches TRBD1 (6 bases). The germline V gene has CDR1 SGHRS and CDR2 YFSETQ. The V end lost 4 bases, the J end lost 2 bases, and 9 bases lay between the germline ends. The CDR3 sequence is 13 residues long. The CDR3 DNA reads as TGCGCCAGCAGCGAGACAGGAAACTATGGCTACACCTTC. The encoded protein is CASSETGNYGYTF.

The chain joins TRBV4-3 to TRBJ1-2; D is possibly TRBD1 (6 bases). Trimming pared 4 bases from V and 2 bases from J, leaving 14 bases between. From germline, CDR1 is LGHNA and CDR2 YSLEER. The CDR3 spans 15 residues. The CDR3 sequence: CASSPNLRGNYGYTF. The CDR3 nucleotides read TGCGCCAGCAGCCCCAACCTCAGGGGAAACTATGGCTACACCTTC.

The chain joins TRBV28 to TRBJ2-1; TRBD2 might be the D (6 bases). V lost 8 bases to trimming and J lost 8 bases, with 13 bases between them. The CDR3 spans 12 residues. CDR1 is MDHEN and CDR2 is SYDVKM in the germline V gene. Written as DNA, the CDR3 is TGTGCCAGCTTTTGGAGGGCTGATGAGCAGTTCTTC. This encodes CASFWRADEQFF.

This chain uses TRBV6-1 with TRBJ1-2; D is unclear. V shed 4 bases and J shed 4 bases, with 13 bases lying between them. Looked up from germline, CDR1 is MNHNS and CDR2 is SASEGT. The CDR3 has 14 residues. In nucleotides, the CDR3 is TGTGCCAGCAGTGCCCGGACGGCAGTCTATGGCTACACCTTC. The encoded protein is CASSARTAVYGYTF.

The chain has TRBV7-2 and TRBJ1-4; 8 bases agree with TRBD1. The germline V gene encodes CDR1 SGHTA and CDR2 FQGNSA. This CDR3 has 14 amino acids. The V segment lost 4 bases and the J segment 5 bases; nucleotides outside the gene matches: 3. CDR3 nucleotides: TGTGCCAGCAGCTCAGGACAGGGAAATGAAAAACTGTTTTTT. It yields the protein CASSSGQGNEKLFF.

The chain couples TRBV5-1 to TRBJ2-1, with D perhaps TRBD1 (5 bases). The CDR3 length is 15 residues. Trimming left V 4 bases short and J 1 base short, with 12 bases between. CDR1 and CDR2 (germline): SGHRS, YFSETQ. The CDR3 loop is CASSPTGESYNEQFF. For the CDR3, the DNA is TGCGCCAGCAGCCCAACAGGAGAATCCTACAATGAGCAGTTCTTC.

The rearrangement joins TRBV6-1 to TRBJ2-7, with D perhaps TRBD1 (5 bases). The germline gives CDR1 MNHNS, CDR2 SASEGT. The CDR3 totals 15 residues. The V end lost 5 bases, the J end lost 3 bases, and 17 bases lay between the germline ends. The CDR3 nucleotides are TGTGCCAGCAGTTTGGACCGACAGAGCTTCTACGAGCAGTACTTC. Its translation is CASSLDRQSFYEQYF.

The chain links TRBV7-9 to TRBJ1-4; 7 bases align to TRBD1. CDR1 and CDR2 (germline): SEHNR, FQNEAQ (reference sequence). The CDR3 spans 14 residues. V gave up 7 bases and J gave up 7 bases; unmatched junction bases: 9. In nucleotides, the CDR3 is TGTGCCAGCACCCCACAGGGGATCCTTGAAAAACTGTTTTTT. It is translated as CASTPQGILEKLFF.

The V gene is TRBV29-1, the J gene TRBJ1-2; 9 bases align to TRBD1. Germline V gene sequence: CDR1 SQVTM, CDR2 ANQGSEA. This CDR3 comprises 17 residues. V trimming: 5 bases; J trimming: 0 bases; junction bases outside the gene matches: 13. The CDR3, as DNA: TGCAGCGTTATGTCCTGGGACAGGGACCTAGCTAACTATGGCTACACCTTC. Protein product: CSVMSWDRDLANYGYTF.

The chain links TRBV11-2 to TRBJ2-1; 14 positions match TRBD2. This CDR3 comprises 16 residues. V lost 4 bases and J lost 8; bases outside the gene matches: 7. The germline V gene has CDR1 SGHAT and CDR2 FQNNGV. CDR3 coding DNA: TGTGCCAGCAGCTCGGGACTAGCGGGAGTCAGTTATGAGCAGTTCTTC. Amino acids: CASSSGLAGVSYEQFF.

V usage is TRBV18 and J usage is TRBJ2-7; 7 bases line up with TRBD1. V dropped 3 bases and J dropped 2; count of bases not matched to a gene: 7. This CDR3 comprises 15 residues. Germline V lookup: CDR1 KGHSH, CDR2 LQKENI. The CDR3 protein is CASSPPGQSTYEQYF. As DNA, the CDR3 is TGTGCCAGCTCACCCCCGGGACAGTCGACCTACGAGCAGTACTTC.

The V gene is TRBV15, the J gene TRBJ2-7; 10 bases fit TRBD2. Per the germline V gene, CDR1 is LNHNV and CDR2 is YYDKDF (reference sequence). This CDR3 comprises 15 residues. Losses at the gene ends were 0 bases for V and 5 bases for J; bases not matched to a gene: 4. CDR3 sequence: CATSREITSGNEQYF. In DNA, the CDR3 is TGTGCCACCAGCAGAGAGATAACTAGCGGGAACGAGCAGTACTTC.

The CDR3 region has the DNA TGTGCCAGCAGTGCCCGGGCTATCAATCAGCCCCAGCATTTT. It translates to CASSARAINQPQHF. The chain is built from TRBV6-5 and TRBJ1-5; D unclear. Trimming took 5 bases from V and 3 from J, leaving 11 bases between them. The CDR3 has 14 amino acids. Per the germline V gene, CDR1 is MNHEY and CDR2 is SVGAGI.

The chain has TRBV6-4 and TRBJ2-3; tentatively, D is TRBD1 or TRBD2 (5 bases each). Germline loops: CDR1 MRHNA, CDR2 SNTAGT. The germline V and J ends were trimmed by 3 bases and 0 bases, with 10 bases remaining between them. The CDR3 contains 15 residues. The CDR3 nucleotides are TGTGCCAGCAGTGATTTCGGGGCCAGCACAGATACGCAGTATTTT. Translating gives CASSDFGASTDTQYF.

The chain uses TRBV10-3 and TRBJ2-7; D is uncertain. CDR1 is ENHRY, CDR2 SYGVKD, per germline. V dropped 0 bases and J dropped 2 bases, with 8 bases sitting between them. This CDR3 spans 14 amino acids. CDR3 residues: CAISESNGAYEQYF. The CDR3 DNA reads TGTGCCATCAGTGAGTCGAATGGAGCCTACGAGCAGTACTTC.

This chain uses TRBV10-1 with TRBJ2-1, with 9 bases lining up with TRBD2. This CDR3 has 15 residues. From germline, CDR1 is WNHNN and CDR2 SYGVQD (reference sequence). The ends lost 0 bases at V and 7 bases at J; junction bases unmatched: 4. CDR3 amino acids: CASSESAGGRNEQFF. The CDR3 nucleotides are TGCGCCAGCAGTGAGTCCGCGGGAGGGAGGAATGAGCAGTTCTTC.

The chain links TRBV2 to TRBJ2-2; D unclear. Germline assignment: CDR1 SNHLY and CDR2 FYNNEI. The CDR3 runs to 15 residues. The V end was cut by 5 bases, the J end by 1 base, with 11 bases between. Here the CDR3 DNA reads TGTGCCAGCAGTCCCGGTCTCCGGAACACCGGGGAGCTGTTTTTT. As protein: CASSPGLRNTGELFF.